One and the same sample provided the 24 T cell receptor beta chains below, sequenced in a study of early T cells in non-severe SARS-CoV-2 infection. TCRdb re-called the 5' RACE reads with MiXCR, one entry per CDR3 protein. The table lists over 60,000 distinct CDR3 sequences, 9.5% to 15% of them singletons. The sample in question was whole blood, obtained at baseline. The receptors stem from an adult who was a healthcare worker with PCR-confirmed SARS-CoV-2 infection or an uninfected control (not recorded which).

This clonotype was seen only a few times. The rearrangement joins TRBV12-3 or TRBV12-4 to TRBJ2-2; D could derive from TRBD1 or TRBD2 (5 bases each). There are 16 residues in the CDR3. V lost 6 bases and J lost 4, with 18 bases in between. The CDR3 region has the DNA TGTGCCAGCAGACTTAGTGGGGGTTTACGCACCGGGGAGCTGTTTTTT. It is translated as CASRLSGGLRTGELFF.

This clonotype was seen more than once but under ten times. The V call is TRBV9, the J call TRBJ1-6; tentatively, D is TRBD1 (6 bases). Germline CDR1 and CDR2: SGDLS and YYNGEE. This CDR3 contains 15 residues. Trimming stripped 3 bases from V and 10 bases from J, with 17 bases between. The chain's CDR3 is CASSGSPGAGSPLHF. DNA for the CDR3: TGTGCCAGCAGCGGGTCTCCGGGGGCCGGGTCACCCCTCCACTTT. The full variable domain, rest sourced from reference TRBV9 and TRBJ1-6, is DSGVTQTPKHLITATGQRVTLRCSPRSGDLSVYWYQQSLDQGLQFLIQYYNGEERAKGNILERFSAQQFPDLHSELNLSSLELGDSALYFCASSGSPGAGSPLHFGNGTRLTVT.

This clonotype was found many times. The chain is built from TRBV15 and TRBJ1-4, with D unclear. Germline V gene data show CDR1 as LNHNV and CDR2 as YYDKDF (reference sequence). The CDR3 extends over 13 amino acids. Trimming took off 4 bases at V and 3 bases at J, with 6 bases between the two ends. CDR3 amino acids: CATSMRPNEKLFF. Here the CDR3 DNA reads TGTGCCACCAGCATGAGGCCTAATGAAAAACTGTTTTTT.

Many counts were recorded for this clonotype. This chain uses TRBV6-5 with TRBJ1-6; the match to TRBD1 covers 9 bases. The CDR3 length is 15 residues. From germline, CDR1 is MNHEY and CDR2 SVGAGI. The V gene end was trimmed by 10 bases and the J gene end by 5 bases; junction bases not matched to a gene: 9. This CDR3 is CATRDGQGNNSPLHF. CDR3 DNA sequence: TGTGCCACACGGGACGGACAGGGGAATAATTCACCCCTCCACTTT.

This clonotype was detected a few times. The rearrangement uses TRBV11-2 and TRBJ2-7; either TRBD1 or TRBD2 may supply D (6 bases each). V lost 4 bases and J 2 bases, leaving 15 bases between the germline ends. The CDR3 consists of 15 residues. CDR1 SGHAT and CDR2 FQNNGV come from the germline V gene. The CDR3 spells CASSSPRGLAYEQYF. The CDR3 DNA reads TGTGCCAGCAGCTCCCCCCGGGGGCTTGCCTACGAGCAGTACTTC.

The chain is built from TRBV27 and TRBJ2-2, with D unresolved. Germline V gene data show CDR1 as MNHEY and CDR2 as SMNVEV (reference sequence). The CDR3 consists of 16 residues. The V end lost 2 bases, the J end lost 4 bases, and 14 bases lay between the germline ends. CDR3 sequence: CASSLRPPDFTGELFF. CDR3 nucleotide sequence: TGTGCCAGCAGTTTAAGGCCACCCGACTTCACCGGGGAGCTGTTTTTT.

This clonotype was counted a few times. V usage is TRBV12-3 or TRBV12-4 and J usage is TRBJ2-3; tentatively, D is TRBD1 (5 bases). With 2 bases removed from V and 5 bases from J, the gap between germline ends came to 11 bases. This CDR3 has 14 amino acids. This CDR3 reads CASSLKGFGDTQYF. CDR3 nucleotides: TGTGCCAGCAGTTTAAAGGGGTTTGGAGATACGCAGTATTTT.

The gene calls are TRBV7-2 and TRBJ1-2; perhaps TRBD1 as D (5 bases). Deletions cut 2 bases from V and 3 bases from J, with 10 bases between. Germline CDR1 reads SGHTA; CDR2 reads FQGNSA. There are 14 residues in the CDR3. The CDR3 nucleotides are TGTGCCAGCAGCTTAAACGGCAGGGACTATGGCTACACCTTC. Translation: CASSLNGRDYGYTF.

There are a few counts of this clonotype. The V gene is TRBV5-5, the J gene TRBJ2-6; D is undetermined. V lost 2 bases, J lost 3 bases, and 0 bases lay in between. CDR1 and CDR2 (germline): SGHKS, YYEKEE (reference sequence). The CDR3 covers 12 residues. The CDR3 reads CASSFGANVLTF. In DNA form, the CDR3 reads TGTGCCAGCAGCTTTGGGGCCAACGTCCTGACTTTC.

This clonotype was counted only a few times. This rearrangement joins TRBV28 to TRBJ1-6; 9 bases map to TRBD1. CDR3 size: 14 residues. Germline CDR1 and CDR2: MDHEN and SYDVKM. V lost 6 bases and J lost 7; bases outside the gene matches: 4. CDR3 loop: CASRGDRVNSPLHF. CDR3 DNA: TGTGCCAGCAGGGGGGACAGGGTGAATTCACCCCTCCACTTT.

This chain connects TRBV21-1 to TRBJ1-5. TRBV21-1 corresponds to a pseudogene. This CDR3 region has 14 residues. The CDR3 sequence is CASSKAVSNQPQHF. CDR3 bases: TGTGCCAGCAGCAAAGCGGTTAGCAATCAGCCCCAGCATTTT.

This clonotype turned up a few times. The rearrangement links TRBV6-5 to TRBJ2-2; D is undetermined. The length of the CDR3 is 13 residues. Trimming removed 2 bases from V and 7 bases from J, with 8 bases in between. Germline CDR1 MNHEY, CDR2 SVGAGI. The CDR3 bases are TGTGCCAGCAGTTACCAGGCTGTCGGGGAGCTGTTTTTT. Its translation is CASSYQAVGELFF.

The chain is built from TRBV6-5 and TRBJ2-2; TRBD1 matches at 9 bases. The junction had 5 bases not matched to a gene; V was cut back by 4 bases and J by 5 bases. The CDR3 is 15 amino acids. Germline V CDR1 and CDR2: MNHEY, SVGAGI. CDR3 in DNA: TGTGCCAGCAGTTCGGGACAGGGAAATACCGGGGAGCTGTTTTTT. Protein sequence: CASSSGQGNTGELFF.

This clonotype was picked up a small number of times. V usage is TRBV5-1 and J usage is TRBJ1-5; the D is unclear. The CDR3 is 14 amino acids. Germline assignment: CDR1 SGHRS and CDR2 YFSETQ. The V and J ends lost 0 bases and 6 bases respectively, with 10 bases between them. This CDR3 reads CASSLGFGAQPQHF. CDR3 bases: TGCGCCAGCAGCTTGGGGTTCGGAGCTCAGCCCCAGCATTTT.

This clonotype was found many times. This chain uses TRBV5-1 with TRBJ1-1, with unresolved D. Trimming shortened V by 0 bases and J by 0 bases, and 3 bases separated the two germline ends. The length of the CDR3 is 13 residues. Looked up from germline, CDR1 is SGHRS and CDR2 is YFSETQ. This CDR3 is CASSLGVNTEAFF. The CDR3 coding sequence is TGCGCCAGCAGCTTGGGTGTGAACACTGAAGCTTTCTTT. The variable domain in full, with the rest retrieved from reference TRBV5-1 and TRBJ1-1, is KAGVTQTPRYLIKTRGQQVTLSCSPISGHRSVSWYQQTPGQGLQFLFEYFSETQRNKGNFPGRFSGRQFSNSRSEMNVSTLELGDSALYLCASSLGVNTEAFFGQGTRLTVV.

This rearrangement joins TRBV18 to TRBJ2-3; possible D gene TRBD2, 5 bases. This CDR3 contains 16 residues. V shed 3 bases and J shed 4 bases, with 17 bases lying between them. The germline V gene encodes CDR1 KGHSH and CDR2 LQKENI. CDR3: CASSPWDLSGSDTQYF. The CDR3 DNA reads TGTGCCAGCTCACCTTGGGATTTATCGGGGTCAGATACGCAGTATTTT.

This clonotype was seen many times. This chain uses TRBV6-5 with TRBJ1-5, with D possibly TRBD1 on 6 matching bases. This CDR3 spans 13 amino acids. Germline CDR1 reads MNHEY; CDR2 reads SVGAGI. V was pared by 10 bases and J by 4 bases, with 14 bases between. CDR3 loop: CATAWGANQPQHF. DNA of the CDR3: TGTGCCACCGCGTGGGGGGCTAATCAGCCCCAGCATTTT.

The chain links TRBV7-3 to TRBJ2-1, with TRBD1 matching 9 bases. The trim removed 5 bases at V and 8 bases at J, leaving 10 bases unmatched. CDR1 is SGHTA and CDR2 is FQGTGA in the germline V gene. The CDR3 contains 15 residues. The CDR3 loop is CASSPTGGRGDEQFF. The DNA for the CDR3 is TGTGCCAGCAGCCCGACAGGGGGTAGAGGTGATGAGCAGTTCTTC.

This clonotype was counted at least ten times. The V gene is TRBV6-6, the J gene TRBJ1-1; D call uncertain. Germline-derived CDR1 and CDR2 are MNHNY and SVGAGI (reference sequence). The CDR3 runs 16 residues. Trimming took 2 bases from V and 0 from J, leaving 13 bases between them. The CDR3 reads CASSYPPAGMNTEAFF. The CDR3 coding sequence is TGTGCCAGCAGTTACCCCCCGGCGGGAATGAACACTGAAGCTTTCTTT.

The table lists this clonotype with a few counts. The CDR3 loop reads CASSSRGLADGELFF. CDR3 nucleotide sequence: TGTGCCAGCAGCTCACGCGGACTAGCGGACGGGGAGCTGTTTTTT. The chain recombines TRBV11-2 with TRBJ2-2; 10 bases are a match to TRBD2. The CDR3 consists of 15 residues. Germline CDR1 SGHAT, CDR2 FQNNGV. The V segment lost 4 bases and the J segment 7 bases; nucleotides outside the gene matches: 6.

The chain couples TRBV19 to TRBJ1-5, with TRBD1 matching over 9 bases. Germline CDR1 LNHDA, CDR2 SQIVND (reference sequence). Trimming cost V 4 bases and J 6 bases; bases outside gene matches: 10. This CDR3 is 16 amino acids long. CDR3 region: CASSTRGQGKSQPQHF. In DNA form, the CDR3 reads TGTGCCAGTAGTACCCGGGGACAGGGTAAGAGTCAGCCCCAGCATTTT.

This clonotype was observed a handful of times. This chain links TRBV6-5 with TRBJ2-7, with D perhaps being TRBD1 or TRBD2 (5 bases each). Germline V gene sequence: CDR1 MNHEY, CDR2 SVGAGI. The V gene lost 6 bases and the J gene lost 6 bases, with 18 bases spanning the gap. This CDR3 region has 14 residues. The CDR3 DNA reads TGTGCCAGCAGCGCTGAGGGGCCTGGGGGCGAGCAGTACTTC. It is translated as CASSAEGPGGEQYF.

The V gene is TRBV4-1, the J gene TRBJ2-3, with TRBD1 as a possible D gene (6 bases). The CDR3 is 15 residues long. V was trimmed by 0 bases and J by 5 bases, leaving 12 bases between them. The germline V gene has CDR1 MGHRA and CDR2 YSYEKL. CDR3 in amino acids: CASSQEGQGRDTQYF. CDR3 DNA: TGCGCCAGCAGCCAAGAGGGACAAGGACGAGATACGCAGTATTTT.

The chain couples TRBV18 to TRBJ2-1; no firm D call. Germline CDR1 and CDR2: KGHSH and LQKENI. CDR3 length equals 16 residues. Trimming removed 3 bases at V and 8 bases at J, with 20 bases between. The CDR3 spells CASSPPGSQREHEQFF. Here the CDR3 DNA reads TGTGCCAGCTCACCCCCCGGGTCGCAAAGGGAACATGAGCAGTTCTTC.